This is a list of T cell receptor beta chains from one sample in a study of T-cell memory formation after mild COVID-19. TCRdb passed the 5' RACE reads through MiXCR, listing each CDR3 protein once. The profile shows under 250,000 distinct CDR3 sequences, 10% to 13% of them singletons. Sequenced sample: PBMCs or a T cell subset sorted from them (not recorded which). All receptors derive from a man aged 18 to 30 who had mild COVID-19 (a few samples of this study predate the infection). Cell type and time point are not known. Both conserved end residues are part of each CDR3.

V gene	J gene	CDR3 protein
TRBV4-1	TRBJ1-5	CASSLPDRGYQPQHF
TRBV20-1	TRBJ2-1	CSARSGTPLGEQFF
TRBV28	TRBJ1-2	CASRSGTGEWGYTF
TRBV5-6	TRBJ2-5	CASSVYPGETQYF
TRBV13	TRBJ2-1	CASSNTADNEQFF
TRBV6-2/TRBV6-3	TRBJ2-7	CASSYVVPSYEQYF
TRBV7-9	TRBJ2-1	CASSLDDRAFRSYNEQFF
TRBV4-3	TRBJ2-1	CASSQNPESSYNEQFF
TRBV7-2	TRBJ2-3	CASSLTEVADTQYF
TRBV5-1	TRBJ1-5	CASSQEGRQPQHF
TRBV3-1	TRBJ1-5	CASSQRGLDQPQHF
TRBV7-9	TRBJ2-4	CASSLEGGQRGGGIQYF
TRBV20-1	TRBJ1-5	CSAEGQGNQPQHF
TRBV20-1	TRBJ1-3	CSASTGASGNTIYF